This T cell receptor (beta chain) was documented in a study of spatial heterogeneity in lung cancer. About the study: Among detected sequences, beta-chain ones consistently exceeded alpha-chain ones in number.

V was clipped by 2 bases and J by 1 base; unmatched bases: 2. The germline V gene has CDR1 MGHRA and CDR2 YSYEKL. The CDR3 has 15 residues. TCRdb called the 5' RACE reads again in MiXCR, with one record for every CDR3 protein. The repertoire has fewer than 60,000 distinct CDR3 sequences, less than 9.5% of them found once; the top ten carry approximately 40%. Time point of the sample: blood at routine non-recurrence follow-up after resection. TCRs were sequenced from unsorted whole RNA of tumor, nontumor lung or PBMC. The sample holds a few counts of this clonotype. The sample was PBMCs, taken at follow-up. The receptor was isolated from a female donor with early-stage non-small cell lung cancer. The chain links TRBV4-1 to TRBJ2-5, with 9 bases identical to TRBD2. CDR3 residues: CASSQLAGLQETQYF. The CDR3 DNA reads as TGCGCCAGCAGCCAACTAGCGGGGCTCCAAGAGACCCAGTACTTC.